The following is a T cell receptor beta chain sequence with its context. Its antigen is not identified. The PCR employed 60 Vbeta primers together with 13 Jbeta primers. Clones were sequenced by immunoSEQ multiplex PCR, and TCRdb holds only the in-frame ones, with some missing. The repertoire table contains about 50,000 clones. The entry originates in a study of cytomegalovirus exposure and HLA in healthy donors. Across the study: Prior work identified 95 million to 120 million unique TCR beta sequences in roughly 180 million T cells. Of all 400 or so donors who were genotyped, around 82% belonged to the Caucasian-associated ancestry cluster. Study outcomes and limitations: A later analysis reportedly found that, within productive TCRs, an Asian-associated ancestry cluster had fewer N-insertions than the mean observed across the roughly 700 donors.

The CDR3 consists of 14 residues. V gave up 1 base and J gave up 9 bases; unmatched junction bases: 5. The germline V gene has CDR1 LNHNV and CDR2 YYDKDF (reference sequence). Sequenced input: PBMCs. The chain couples TRBV15 to TRBJ1-4, with 7 bases that match TRBD1. The receptor comes from a woman between 18 and 30 years old in good health and CMV-seronegative. The CDR3 reads CATSRGGQIQKLFF. The CDR3 bases are TGTGCCACCAGCAGAGGGGGACAGATTCAAAAACTGTTTTTT. Together with reference TRBV15 and TRBJ1-4, the CDR3 gives the full variable domain: DAMVIQNPRYQVTQFGKPVTLSCSQTLNHNVMYWYQQKSSQAPKLLFHYYDKDFNNEADTPDNFQSRRPNTSFCFLDIRSPGLGDTAMYLCATSRGGQIQKLFFGSGTQLSVL.